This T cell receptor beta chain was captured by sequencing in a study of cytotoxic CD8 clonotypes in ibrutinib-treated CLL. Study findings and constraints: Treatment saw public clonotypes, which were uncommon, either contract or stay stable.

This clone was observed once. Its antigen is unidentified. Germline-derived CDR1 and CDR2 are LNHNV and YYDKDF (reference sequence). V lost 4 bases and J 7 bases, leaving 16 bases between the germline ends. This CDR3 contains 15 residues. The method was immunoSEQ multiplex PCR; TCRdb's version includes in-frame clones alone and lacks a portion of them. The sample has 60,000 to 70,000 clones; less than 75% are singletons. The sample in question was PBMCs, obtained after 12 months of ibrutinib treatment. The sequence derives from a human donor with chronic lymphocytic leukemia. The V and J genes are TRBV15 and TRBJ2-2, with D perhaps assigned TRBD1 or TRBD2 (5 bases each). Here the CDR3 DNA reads TGTGCCACCAGCATCGCTTCTGGGGGTGTCGGGGAGCTGTTTTTT. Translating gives CATSIASGGVGELFF. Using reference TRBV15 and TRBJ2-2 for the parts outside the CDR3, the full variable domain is DAMVIQNPRYQVTQFGKPVTLSCSQTLNHNVMYWYQQKSSQAPKLLFHYYDKDFNNEADTPDNFQSRRPNTSFCFLDIRSPGLGDTAMYLCATSIASGGVGELFFGEGSRLTVL.